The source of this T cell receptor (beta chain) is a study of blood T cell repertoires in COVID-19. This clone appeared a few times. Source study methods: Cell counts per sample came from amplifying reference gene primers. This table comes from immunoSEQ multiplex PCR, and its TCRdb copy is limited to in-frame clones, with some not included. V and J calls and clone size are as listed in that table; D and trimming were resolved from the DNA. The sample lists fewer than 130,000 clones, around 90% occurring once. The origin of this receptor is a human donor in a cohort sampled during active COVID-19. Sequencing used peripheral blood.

The CDR3 bases are TGCGCCAGCAGCCAAGATCTAGGGAGATCCTACGAGCAGTACTTC. Residues: CASSQDLGRSYEQYF. This sequence joins TRBV4-3 and TRBJ2-7; a possible D gene is TRBD2 (5 bases). With 0 bases removed from V and 1 base from J, the gap between germline ends came to 10 bases. Germline V CDR1 and CDR2: LGHNA, YSLEER. The length of the CDR3 is 15 residues.